The sequence of this T cell receptor (beta chain) was determined in a study of Ad26.COV2.S vaccination and SARS-CoV-2 variants. Points from the study as a whole: There was a possibility that the TCR breadth and depth analyses underestimated total T cell responses.

Sequencing was performed with immunoSEQ multiplex PCR; in TCRdb, only in-frame clones are kept and a portion is missing. The sample carries hundreds of thousands of clones, about 90% recorded once. Treatment defined: 15 to 20 received Ad26.COV2.S at low or high dose, single or two shots; 5 received placebo; per-sample allocation not given. It was on day 63 after the first vaccine or placebo injection that samples were taken. Looked up from germline, CDR1 is KGHSH and CDR2 is LQKENI. The CDR3 contains 14 residues. The V gene end was trimmed by 3 bases and the J gene end by 9 bases; junction bases not matched to a gene: 2. A few counts support this clone. The target antigen is unknown. The same CDR3 is also encoded by other DNA sequences in this sample.

J is TRBJ1-6 and V is TRBV18; TRBD1 agrees at 10 bases. The sequences come from peripheral blood, collected in a trial of Ad26.COV2.S vaccine versus placebo. The TCR originated in a person aged 18-60 years who received the Ad26.COV2.S COVID-19 vaccine or a placebo. CDR3 in amino acids: CASSPRDRGSPLHF. DNA of the CDR3: TGTGCCAGCTCACCGAGGGACAGGGGTTCACCCCTCCACTTT.